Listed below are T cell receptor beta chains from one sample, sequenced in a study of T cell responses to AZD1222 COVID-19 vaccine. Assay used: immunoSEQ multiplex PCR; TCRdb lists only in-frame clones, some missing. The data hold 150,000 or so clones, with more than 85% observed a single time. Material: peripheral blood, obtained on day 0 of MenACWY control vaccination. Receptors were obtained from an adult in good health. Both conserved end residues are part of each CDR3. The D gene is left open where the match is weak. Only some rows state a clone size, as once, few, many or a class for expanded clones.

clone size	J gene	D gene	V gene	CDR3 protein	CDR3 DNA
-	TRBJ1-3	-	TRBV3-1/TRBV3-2	CASSQRGSGNTIYF	TGTGCCAGCAGCCAACGGGGCTCTGGAAACACCATATATTTT
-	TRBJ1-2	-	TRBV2	CASSDPREDYGYTF	TGTGCCAGCAGTGACCCCAGGGAGGACTATGGCTACACCTTC
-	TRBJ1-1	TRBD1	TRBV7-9	CASSPNRGRNTEAFF	TGTGCCAGCAGCCCGAACAGGGGGAGGAACACTGAAGCTTTCTTT
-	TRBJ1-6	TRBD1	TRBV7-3	CASSPDRDSPLHF	TGTGCCAGCAGCCCGGACAGGGATTCACCCCTCCACTTT
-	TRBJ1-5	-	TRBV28	CASRRAGLWSNQPQHF	TGTGCCAGCAGAAGAGCGGGCCTGTGGAGCAATCAGCCCCAGCATTTT
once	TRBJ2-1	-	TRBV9	CASSVGGSPSYNEQFF	TGTGCCAGCAGCGTAGGCGGCAGTCCCTCCTACAATGAGCAGTTCTTC
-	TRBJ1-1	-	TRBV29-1	CSALGKTNTEAFF	TGCAGCGCCTTGGGCAAGACGAACACTGAAGCTTTCTTT
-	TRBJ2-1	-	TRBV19	CASSIADTPGNEQFF	TGTGCCAGTAGTATCGCAGATACTCCTGGCAATGAGCAGTTCTTC
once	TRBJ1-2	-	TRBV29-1	CSAFGGEANYGYTF	TGCAGCGCTTTCGGCGGGGAAGCTAACTATGGCTACACCTTC
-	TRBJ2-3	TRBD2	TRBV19	CASRGGSVDTQYF	TGTGCCAGCCGGGGGGGATCGGTTGATACGCAGTATTTT
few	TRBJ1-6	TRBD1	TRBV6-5	CASSPGAGGNSPLHF	TGTGCCAGCTCTCCGGGGGCAGGGGGTAATTCACCCCTCCACTTT
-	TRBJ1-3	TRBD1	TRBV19	CARLDRGEKRSGNTIYF	TGTGCCAGATTGGACAGGGGGGAGAAACGCTCTGGAAACACCATATATTTT
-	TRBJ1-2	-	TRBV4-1	CASSRWTVGARGNYGYTF	TGCGCCAGCAGCCGGTGGACCGTGGGGGCGCGAGGTAACTATGGCTACACCTTC
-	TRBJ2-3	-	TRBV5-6	CASSFLQHRTDTQYF	TGTGCCAGCAGCTTCCTCCAGCACCGCACAGATACGCAGTATTTT
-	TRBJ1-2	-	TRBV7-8	CASSGPEGGGYTF	TGTGCCAGCAGCGGTCCAGAGGGTGGTGGCTACACCTTC
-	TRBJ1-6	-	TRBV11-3	CASSHRVGSPLHF	TGTGCCAGCAGCCATCGGGTGGGTTCACCCCTCCACTTT
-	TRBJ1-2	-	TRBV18	CASSPPGLNNYGYTF	TGTGCCAGCTCACCCCCGGGGCTAAATAACTATGGCTACACCTTC
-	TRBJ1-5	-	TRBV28	CASSPLSGYSNQPQHF	TGTGCCAGCAGTCCTCTATCAGGATATAGCAATCAGCCCCAGCATTTT
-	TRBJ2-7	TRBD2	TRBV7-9	CASSPPGLAALFYEQYF	TGTGCCAGCAGCCCCCCGGGACTAGCGGCACTATTCTACGAGCAGTACTTC
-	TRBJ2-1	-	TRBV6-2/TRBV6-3	CASSLLGQFNYNEQFF	TGTGCCAGCAGCCTACTCGGACAGTTTAACTACAATGAGCAGTTCTTC
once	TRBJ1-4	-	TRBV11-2	CASSREGGWKEKLFF	TGTGCCAGCAGCCGAGAGGGCGGCTGGAAGGAAAAACTGTTTTTT
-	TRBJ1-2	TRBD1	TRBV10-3	CAISGMGQGAGGYTF	TGTGCCATCAGTGGCATGGGACAGGGGGCTGGAGGCTACACCTTC
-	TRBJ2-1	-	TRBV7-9	CASSLDRSSYNEQFF	TGTGCCAGCAGCCTCGACAGAAGCTCCTACAATGAGCAGTTCTTC
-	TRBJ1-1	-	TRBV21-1	CASSEDRGTWNTEAFF	TGTGCCAGCAGCGAGGACAGGGGGACTTGGAACACTGAAGCTTTCTTT
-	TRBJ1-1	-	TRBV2	CASTTPGAATEAFF	TGTGCCAGCACCACTCCAGGGGCAGCCACTGAAGCTTTCTTT
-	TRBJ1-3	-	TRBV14	CASSQGGVGNTIYF	TGTGCCAGCAGCCAAGGAGGTGTTGGAAACACCATATATTTT
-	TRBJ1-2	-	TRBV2	CASTTGTYGYTF	TGTGCCAGCACTACAGGCACCTATGGCTACACCTTC
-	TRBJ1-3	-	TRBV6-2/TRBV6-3	CASSYSGEDGNTIYF	TGTGCCAGCAGTTACTCCGGGGAGGATGGAAACACCATATATTTT
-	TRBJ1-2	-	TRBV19	CASSVRDGAFYGYTF	TGTGCCAGTAGTGTCCGGGACGGAGCCTTCTATGGCTACACCTTC
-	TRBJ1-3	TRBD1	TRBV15	CATSSLPGQPNSGNTIYF	TGTGCCACCAGCAGTTTGCCGGGACAGCCGAACTCTGGAAACACCATATATTTT
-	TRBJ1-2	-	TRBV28	CASFGAILTNYGYTF	TGTGCCAGCTTCGGCGCCATTCTTACTAACTATGGCTACACCTTC
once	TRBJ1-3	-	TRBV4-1	CASSQDPHGPSVGNTIYF	TGCGCCAGCAGCCAAGATCCCCACGGACCAAGCGTTGGAAACACCATATATTTT
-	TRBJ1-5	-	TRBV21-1	CASSNGAGSNQPQHF	TGTGCCAGCAGCAATGGGGCAGGCTCTAATCAGCCCCAGCATTTT
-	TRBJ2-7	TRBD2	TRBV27	CATSSSNLGGRISEQYF	TGTGCCACCTCATCCTCGAATCTCGGCGGGAGGATATCCGAGCAGTACTTC
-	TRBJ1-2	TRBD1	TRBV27	CASSLGTGGYGYTF	TGTGCCAGCAGTTTAGGGACAGGGGGGTATGGCTACACCTTC
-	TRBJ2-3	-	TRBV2	CASTRSRYTQYF	TGTGCCAGCACCCGTAGCCGGTATACGCAGTATTTT
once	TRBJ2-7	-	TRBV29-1	CSVEDRRRASYEQYF	TGCAGCGTTGAAGATCGAAGACGAGCCTCCTACGAGCAGTACTTC
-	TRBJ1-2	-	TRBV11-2	CASSLARGLGYGYTF	TGTGCCAGCAGCTTAGCACGGGGCCTCGGCTATGGCTACACCTTC